The TCR beta chain under discussion was sequenced for a study of blood T cells in healthy people across ages. Whole-study results and caveats: In older individuals, TCR beta diversity per million T cells was lower, falling roughly linearly with age. Changes in expanded clonotypes were possibly confounded, as the CMV status of donors was unknown.

This CDR3 spans 14 amino acids. V shed 6 bases, J shed 1 base, and the junction held 4 bases outside the gene matches. Germline-derived CDR1 and CDR2 are SGHTA and FQGNSA. Russia was home to the donors, healthy Caucasian individuals aged roughly 6 to 90. Isolation yielded PBMCs, at least 6.5 million per sample, in every case. A second PCR of 7 to 11 cycles used a sample-barcoded 5' primer and a J-beta primer mix. TCRdb recomputed calls from the 5' RACE reads with MiXCR, one row per CDR3 protein. Among over 1.5 million distinct CDR3 sequences listed, roughly 52% were seen once. This clonotype has a count of ten or more. Its target is not known.

The TCR sequence derives from a middle-aged woman in good health. Source material: blood. The genes are TRBV7-2 and TRBJ2-5, with 8 bases aligning to TRBD2. The CDR3 region has the DNA TGTGCCAGCAGTTCGGGGGGGCCCCAAGAGACCCAGTACTTC. Protein: CASSSGGPQETQYF. The full variable domain, completed using reference TRBV7-2 and TRBJ2-5, is GAGVSQSPSNKVTEKGKDVELRCDPISGHTALYWYRQSLGQGLEFLIYFQGNSAPDKSGLPSDRFSAERTGGSVSTLTIQRTQQEDSAVYLCASSSGGPQETQYFGPGTRLLVL.